The 30 T cell receptor beta chains reported below all come from one sample, sequenced in a study of lymphopenia after photon versus proton radiotherapy. Some clones are missing from TCRdb's copy, which holds only in-frame ones; the method was immunoSEQ multiplex PCR. The table shows 30,000 or so clones, with about 86% occurring only once. Sequenced material: peripheral blood, taken from a patient treated with proton-based radiotherapy. The source of these receptors is a woman aged 60-75 years with cholangiocarcinoma. Some clones in this sample may be carry-over from other donors' samples.

Only a few counts were recorded for this clone. The chain combines TRBV27 with TRBJ1-1; D is possibly TRBD1 (6 bases). The CDR3 runs to 12 residues. CDR1 MNHEY and CDR2 SMNVEV come from the germline V gene (reference sequence). The V end lost 5 bases, the J end lost 8 bases, and 12 bases lay between the germline ends. CDR3 DNA sequence: TGTGCCAGCAGTGTCACAGGGTCCGAAGCTTTCTTT. It specifies CASSVTGSEAFF.

This clone was detected once. The chain recombines TRBV11-2 with TRBJ2-5; D remains ambiguous. CDR3 length: 17 amino acids. Germline V CDR1 and CDR2: SGHAT, FQNNGV. The V and J ends lost 2 bases and 6 bases respectively, with 22 bases between them. The CDR3 protein is CASSLSLSWSDRKTQYF. The CDR3 nucleotides read TGTGCCAGCAGCTTATCGTTATCGTGGAGCGATCGGAAGACCCAGTACTTC.

This clone has only a few counts. This chain connects TRBV15 to TRBJ2-7; the match to TRBD1 covers 9 bases. Germline assignment: CDR1 LNHNV and CDR2 YYDKDF (reference sequence). This CDR3 has 16 amino acids. V lost 1 base to trimming and J lost 1 base; unmatched junction nucleotides: 5. The CDR3 DNA sequence: TGTGCCACCAGCAGAGCAAGCGGGACAGGGTCCTACGAGCAGTACTTC. Protein product: CATSRASGTGSYEQYF. Together with reference TRBV15 and TRBJ2-7, the CDR3 gives the full variable domain: DAMVIQNPRYQVTQFGKPVTLSCSQTLNHNVMYWYQQKSSQAPKLLFHYYDKDFNNEADTPDNFQSRRPNTSFCFLDIRSPGLGDTAMYLCATSRASGTGSYEQYFGPGTRLTVT.

This rearrangement joins TRBV27 to TRBJ2-7; TRBD1 matches 7 bases. This CDR3 contains 17 residues. After removal of 1 base from V and 0 bases from J, the junction contained 9 bases not matched to a gene. Germline-derived CDR1 and CDR2 are MNHEY and SMNVEV (reference sequence). The CDR3 nucleotides read TGTGCCAGCAGTTTATGGGGACAGCCACAACTCTCCTACGAGCAGTACTTC. This encodes CASSLWGQPQLSYEQYF.

The count of this clone is one. The V and J genes are TRBV7-9 and TRBJ2-3, with 7 bases identical to TRBD1. The CDR3 sequence is 15 residues long. After removal of 4 bases from V and 2 bases from J, the junction contained 6 bases not matched to a gene. The germline V gene encodes CDR1 SEHNR and CDR2 FQNEAQ (reference sequence). The CDR3 region has the DNA TGTGCCAGCAGCTCTCTGACAGGGCCCACAGATACGCAGTATTTT. Translating it yields CASSSLTGPTDTQYF.

This rearrangement joins TRBV29-1 to TRBJ1-4; D ambiguous. Germline assignment: CDR1 SQVTM and CDR2 ANQGSEA. V dropped 6 bases and J dropped 3 bases, with 14 bases sitting between them. The CDR3 has 14 residues. The DNA of the CDR3 is TGCAGCGTCAACACCGGACGGTCTAATGAAAAACTGTTTTTT. This gives the protein CSVNTGRSNEKLFF.

This clone appeared a single time. The chain employs TRBV6-5 and TRBJ2-2; tentatively, D is TRBD2 (5 bases). The CDR3 spans 13 residues. Per the germline V gene, CDR1 is MNHEY and CDR2 is SVGAGI. Trimming stripped 5 bases from V and 8 bases from J, with 12 bases between. CDR3 sequence: CASSQEAPGELFF. In DNA form, the CDR3 reads TGTGCCAGCAGTCAGGAGGCCCCTGGGGAGCTGTTTTTT.

This chain joins TRBV7-3 and TRBJ2-7, with TRBD1 matching over 8 bases. The CDR3 spans 14 residues. V trimming: 5 bases; J trimming: 4 bases; junction bases outside the gene matches: 7. The V gene's germline CDR1 is SGHTA and CDR2 FQGTGA. The CDR3 DNA sequence: TGTGCCAGCAGCGATCAGGGGGCGGTGTACGAGCAGTACTTC. It codes for CASSDQGAVYEQYF.

The chain has TRBV7-9 and TRBJ2-5; either TRBD1 or TRBD2 may fit D (6 bases each). V was cut by 5 bases and J by 2 bases, with 18 bases left in between. Germline V gene lookup returns CDR1 SEHNR and CDR2 FQNEAQ (reference sequence). The CDR3 is made up of 16 amino acids. CDR3 DNA sequence: TGTGCCAGCAGCCTGGGTCCCCGGGGGCCACAAGAGACCCAGTACTTC. Its translation is CASSLGPRGPQETQYF.

The chain joins TRBV18 to TRBJ2-2; TRBD1 matches 7 bases. After removal of 6 bases from V and 1 base from J, the junction contained 8 bases not matched to a gene. The CDR3 spans 16 residues. The germline V gene encodes CDR1 KGHSH and CDR2 LQKENI. DNA for the CDR3: TGTGCCAGCTCTCGGGACAGCACCTTGAACACCGGGGAGCTGTTTTTT. Encoded protein: CASSRDSTLNTGELFF.

The chain recombines TRBV14 with TRBJ2-5; D gene unclear. Trimming took off 4 bases at V and 4 bases at J, with 10 bases between the two ends. From germline, CDR1 is SGHDN and CDR2 FVKESK. The CDR3 consists of 13 residues. CDR3: CASSRIDRETQYF. The CDR3, as DNA: TGTGCCAGCAGCCGGATAGACCGAGAGACCCAGTACTTC.

The V and J genes are TRBV18 and TRBJ2-1; 7 bases align to TRBD2. The CDR3 extends over 14 amino acids. Trimming at V came to 2 bases and at J to 8 bases, leaving 6 bases not matched to a gene. The germline V gene encodes CDR1 KGHSH and CDR2 LQKENI. The CDR3 nucleotides are TGTGCCAGCTCACCAATGACTAGCACACATGAGCAGTTCTTC. Residues: CASSPMTSTHEQFF. Based on the CDR3 plus reference TRBV18 and TRBJ2-1, the full variable domain is NAGVMQNPRHLVRRRGQEARLRCSPMKGHSHVYWYRQLPEEGLKFMVYLQKENIIDESGMPKERFSAEFPKEGPSILRIQQVVRGDSAAYFCASSPMTSTHEQFFGPGTRLTVL.

J is TRBJ1-5 and V is TRBV27, with 7 bases that match TRBD1. Germline V gene data show CDR1 as MNHEY and CDR2 as SMNVEV (reference sequence). The CDR3 spans 16 residues. V lost 6 bases and J lost 2; bases outside the gene matches: 10. Here the CDR3 DNA reads TGTGCCAGCAGACCTGGGCAGGGGGGTCGCAATCAGCCCCAGCATTTT. It encodes CASRPGQGGRNQPQHF.

This clone has a single count. J is TRBJ2-1 and V is TRBV5-1, with TRBD2 matching over 11 bases. The CDR3 sequence is 15 residues long. Germline V lookup: CDR1 SGHRS, CDR2 YFSETQ. Trimming removed 3 bases from V and 9 bases from J; junction bases left unmatched: 8. CDR3 DNA: TGCGCCAGCAGCTCCGACGGGACTAGCGGATTTGAGCAGTTCTTC. Translated, it gives CASSSDGTSGFEQFF.

The rearrangement uses TRBV6-5 and TRBJ1-1; TRBD1 is a possible D gene (5 bases). This CDR3 spans 16 amino acids. V lost 0 bases and J lost 0, with 11 bases in between. Germline V gene data show CDR1 as MNHEY and CDR2 as SVGAGI. This CDR3 is CASSYSPGKMNTEAFF. In DNA, the CDR3 is TGTGCCAGCAGTTACTCCCCAGGGAAAATGAACACTGAAGCTTTCTTT.

The V gene is TRBV6-6, the J gene TRBJ1-1; D ambiguous. Trimming removed 6 bases at V and 6 bases at J, with 14 bases between. This CDR3 has 13 residues. Per the germline V gene, CDR1 is MNHNY and CDR2 is SVGAGI (reference sequence). The CDR3 region has the DNA TGTGCCAGCAGGAGTGATCTAACCCCTGAAGCTTTCTTT. Translated, it gives CASRSDLTPEAFF.

V usage is TRBV30 and J usage is TRBJ1-6; D perhaps matches TRBD1 (6 bases). Germline CDR1 reads GTSNPN; CDR2 reads SVGIG (reference sequence). The V gene lost 0 bases and the J gene lost 10 bases, with 22 bases spanning the gap. The CDR3 is 17 amino acids. The CDR3 region is CAWSVGGGIPGNSPLHF. CDR3 nucleotides: TGTGCCTGGAGTGTAGGGGGGGGGATTCCTGGAAACTCACCCCTCCACTTT.

This chain joins TRBV9 and TRBJ1-4; no firm D call. Trimming took off 4 bases at V and 8 bases at J, with 21 bases between the two ends. The germline V gene has CDR1 SGDLS and CDR2 YYNGEE. The CDR3 runs to 16 residues. Here the CDR3 reads CASSLTGWSTGEKLFF. Here the CDR3 DNA reads TGTGCCAGCAGCCTAACTGGGTGGTCTACTGGGGAAAAACTGTTTTTT.

This sequence joins TRBV13 and TRBJ2-6; no clear D gene. The germline V gene has CDR1 PRHDT and CDR2 FYEKMQ (reference sequence). This CDR3 has 14 residues. Trimming cost V 5 bases and J 4 bases, with 9 bases left between them. CDR3 region: CASSPSAGANVLTF. The CDR3 bases are TGTGCCAGCAGCCCCAGTGCCGGGGCCAACGTCCTGACTTTC. Looking up the rest from reference TRBV13 and TRBJ2-6 gives the full variable domain: AAGVIQSPRHLIKEKRETATLKCYPIPRHDTVYWYQQGPGQDPQFLISFYEKMQSDKGSIPDRFSAQQFSDYHSELNMSSLELGDSALYFCASSPSAGANVLTFGAGSRLTVL.

V usage is TRBV5-5 and J usage is TRBJ1-3; tentative D call: TRBD1 (6 bases). This CDR3 is 14 amino acids long. Germline-derived CDR1 and CDR2 are SGHKS and YYEKEE (reference sequence). V lost 0 bases to trimming and J lost 6 bases, with 10 bases between them. In nucleotides, the CDR3 is TGTGCCAGCAGCTTGGAACAGGGTCTAAACACCATATATTTT. Its translation is CASSLEQGLNTIYF.

V and J are TRBV5-1 and TRBJ1-1; D is ambiguous. CDR1 SGHRS and CDR2 YFSETQ come from the germline V gene. The CDR3 is 14 amino acids. Deletions cut 4 bases from V and 1 base from J, with 11 bases between. CDR3 amino acids: CASSRATPNTEAFF. The CDR3 region has the DNA TGCGCCAGCAGCAGAGCGACTCCGAACACTGAAGCTTTCTTT.

The rearrangement links TRBV5-4 to TRBJ2-7; tentatively, D is TRBD1 (5 bases). The V and J ends lost 4 bases and 1 base respectively, with 12 bases between them. This CDR3 contains 14 residues. Germline assignment: CDR1 SGHNT and CDR2 YYREEE (reference sequence). The CDR3 sequence is CASSPGRGSYEQYF. The CDR3 DNA follows: TGTGCCAGCAGCCCGGGTAGGGGTTCCTACGAGCAGTACTTC.

The chain has TRBV19 and TRBJ1-2, with TRBD1 matching 7 bases. V dropped 5 bases and J dropped 8; count of bases not matched to a gene: 17. Per the germline V gene, CDR1 is LNHDA and CDR2 is SQIVND (reference sequence). The CDR3 has 16 amino acids. The CDR3 DNA sequence: TGTGCCAGTAGTCGCCTGGGGGGCCCTACAGGGGTCGGCTACACCTTC. Protein: CASSRLGGPTGVGYTF.

The rearrangement links TRBV18 to TRBJ2-7; D possibly corresponds to TRBD1 (5 bases). The CDR3 consists of 15 residues. Germline CDR1 is KGHSH and CDR2 is LQKENI. Trimming took 1 base from V and 2 from J, leaving 12 bases between them. The CDR3 sequence: CASSPQARTTYEQYF. As DNA, the CDR3 is TGTGCCAGCTCACCACAGGCCAGGACAACCTACGAGCAGTACTTC.

The chain joins TRBV4-2 to TRBJ2-7; 7 nucleotides match TRBD2. Losses at the gene ends were 0 bases for V and 5 bases for J; bases not matched to a gene: 4. The length of the CDR3 is 14 residues. Per germline, CDR1 LGHNA and CDR2 YNFKEQ. The CDR3 nucleotides read TGTGCCAGCAGCCAAGACAGTGGGAGGGACGAGCAGTACTTC. Translated, it gives CASSQDSGRDEQYF.

This chain links TRBV11-3 with TRBJ2-1, with D tentatively TRBD2 (5 bases). Germline lookup yields CDR1 SGHNT and CDR2 YENEEA. Between the trimmed V and J ends, which lost 4 bases and 7 bases, there was a span of 11 bases. This CDR3 spans 13 amino acids. The CDR3 bases are TGTGCCAGCAGCTCCCTGCCGGGGAATGAGCAGTTCTTC. It translates to CASSSLPGNEQFF. Looking up the rest from reference TRBV11-3 and TRBJ2-1 gives the full variable domain: EAGVVQSPRYKIIEKKQPVAFWCNPISGHNTLYWYLQNLGQGPELLIRYENEEAVDDSQLPKDRFSAERLKGVDSTLKIQPAELGDSAVYLCASSSLPGNEQFFGPGTRLTVL.

The chain links TRBV21-1 to TRBJ1-4; the table names TRBD1, a call not compared with the DNA. TRBV21-1 has pseudogene status. This CDR3 region has 15 residues. As DNA, the CDR3 is TGTGCCAGCATCCCCGGACAGTTTAAAGGGGAAAAACTGTTTTTT. Its protein is CASIPGQFKGEKLFF.

The V gene is TRBV5-4, the J gene TRBJ2-1; the match to TRBD2 covers 8 bases. The CDR3 is made up of 16 amino acids. The J segment lost 7 bases and the V segment lost 2 bases, leaving 11 bases of the junction unmatched. Germline CDR1 reads SGHNT; CDR2 reads YYREEE (reference sequence). CDR3 residues: CASSFLAGGPGNEQFF. The CDR3 DNA reads as TGTGCCAGCAGCTTCTTGGCGGGAGGACCGGGAAATGAGCAGTTCTTC.

This chain connects TRBV6-1 to TRBJ1-1, with TRBD1 identical over 7 bases. The CDR3 spans 15 residues. The V gene's germline CDR1 is MNHNS and CDR2 SASEGT. Unmatched junction bases numbered 5, after V lost 4 bases and J lost 0 bases. DNA for the CDR3: TGTGCCAGCAGTGGGGGACAGACCATGAACACTGAAGCTTTCTTT. This translates into CASSGGQTMNTEAFF.

V usage is TRBV12-1 and J usage is TRBJ2-5; the table names TRBD2, a call not compared with the DNA. TRBV12-1 is assigned pseudogene status. The CDR3 consists of 14 residues. CDR3 protein: CASPGPTSVWTQYF. Written as DNA, the CDR3 is TGTGCCAGCCCGGGGCCTACTAGCGTTTGGACCCAGTACTTC.